A selection of T cell receptor beta chains follows, all from one sample in a study of CD8 T cells in ankylosing spondylitis. From the 5' RACE reads, TCRdb called clonotypes with MiXCR, one entry per CDR3 protein. The table lists approximately 400,000 distinct CDR3 sequences, around 26% of them singletons, with about 0.89% in the top ten. Sequencing was carried out using blood, either unsorted or a sorted T cell fraction (not recorded which). These receptors originate from a male donor with ankylosing spondylitis. Both conserved end residues are part of each CDR3.

>TRBJ2-2|TRBV5-1
CASSLELAGSSTGELFF
>TRBJ1-4|TRBV7-6
CASSSGQGEKLFF
>TRBJ2-2|TRBV11-1
CASSPGFVLQGSLNTGELFF
>TRBJ2-5|TRBV14
CASSQRQYETQYF
>TRBJ1-3|TRBV5-1
CASSPGGVWDTIYF
>TRBJ2-2|TRBV27
CASITAGAGELFF
>TRBJ1-1|TRBV5-1
CASSLGPYTEAFF
>TRBJ1-2|TRBV4-2
CASSPPRTDVGHGYTF
>TRBJ2-1|TRBV11-2
CASSLGGQANEQFF
>TRBJ2-3|TRBV6-1
CASARLAGGRYDTQYF
>TRBJ1-1|TRBV27
CASSLRNPSTTEAFF
>TRBJ2-1|TRBV20-1
CSARVGYNEQFF
>TRBJ2-1|TRBV20-1
CSARPPGLAGESYNEQFF
>TRBJ2-1|TRBV5-1
CASSYLSTDEQFF
>TRBJ1-5|TRBV19
CASSIGQRSNQPQHF
>TRBJ2-3|TRBV5-1
CASSLASGLQYF
>TRBJ1-2|TRBV29-1
CSVVRGSYGYTF
>TRBJ2-4|TRBV19
CASSIAGSLDHIQYF
>TRBJ2-7|TRBV19
CASSKTGVGYEQYF
>TRBJ2-1|TRBV28
CASSSGLAGVQEQFF
>TRBJ1-5|TRBV5-5
CASSLSPIRSNQPQHF
>TRBJ2-2|TRBV12-3/TRBV12-4
CASSKGGSTGELFF
>TRBJ1-1|TRBV7-9
CASSPRQAGTEAFF
>TRBJ1-1|TRBV6-1
CASSWDRGQAFF